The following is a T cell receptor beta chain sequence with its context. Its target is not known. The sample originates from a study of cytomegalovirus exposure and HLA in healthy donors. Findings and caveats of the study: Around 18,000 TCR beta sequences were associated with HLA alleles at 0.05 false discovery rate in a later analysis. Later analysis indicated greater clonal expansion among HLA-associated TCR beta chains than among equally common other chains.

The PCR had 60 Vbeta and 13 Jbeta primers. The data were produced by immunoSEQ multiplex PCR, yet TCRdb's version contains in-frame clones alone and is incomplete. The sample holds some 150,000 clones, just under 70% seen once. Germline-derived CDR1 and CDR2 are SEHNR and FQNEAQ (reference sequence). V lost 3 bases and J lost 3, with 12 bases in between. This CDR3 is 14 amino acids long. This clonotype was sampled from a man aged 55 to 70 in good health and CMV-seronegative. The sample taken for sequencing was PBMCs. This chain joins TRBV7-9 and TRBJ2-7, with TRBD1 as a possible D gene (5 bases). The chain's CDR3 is CASSFAAGRYEQYF. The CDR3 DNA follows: TGTGCCAGCAGCTTCGCGGCAGGGCGCTACGAGCAGTACTTC.